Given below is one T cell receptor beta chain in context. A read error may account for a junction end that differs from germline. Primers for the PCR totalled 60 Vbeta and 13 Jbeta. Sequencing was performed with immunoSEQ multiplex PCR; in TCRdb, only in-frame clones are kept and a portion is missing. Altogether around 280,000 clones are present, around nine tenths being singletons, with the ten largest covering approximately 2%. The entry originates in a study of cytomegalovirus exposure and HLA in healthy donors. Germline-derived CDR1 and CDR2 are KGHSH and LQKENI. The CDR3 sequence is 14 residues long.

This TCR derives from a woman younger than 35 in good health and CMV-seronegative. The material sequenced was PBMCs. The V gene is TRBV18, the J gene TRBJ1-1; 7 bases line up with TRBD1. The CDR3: CASSLNRGNTEASF. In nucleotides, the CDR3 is TGTGCCAGCTCACTTAACAGGGGAAACACTGAAGCTTCCTTT. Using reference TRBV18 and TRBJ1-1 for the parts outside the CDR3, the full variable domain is NAGVMQNPRHLVRRRGQEARLRCSPMKGHSHVYWYRQLPEEGLKFMVYLQKENIIDESGMPKERFSAEFPKEGPSILRIQQVVRGDSAAYFCASSLNRGNTEASFGQGTRLTVV.